This T cell receptor beta chain was recovered during a study of a mutant IDH1 vaccine in newly diagnosed glioma. TCRdb's table, derived via immunoSEQ multiplex PCR, lists solely in-frame clones and lacks some. The table lists some 64,000 clones, 75% to 85% of them singletons. Remarks on this clone: The antigen is undetermined.

Regarding time point: week 11, during vaccination. Each dose of the vaccine consisted of 300 ug of mutant IDH1 20-mer peptide, with topical imiquimod. Here the sequenced sample was PBMCs, taken from a glioma patient whose treatment included an IDH1 peptide vaccine. The sequence was collected from a man aged 45 to 65 with glioma.

CDR3 nucleotide sequence: TGTGCCAGCAGTCGGCTAGCGGGGGGAACCGGGGAGCTGTTTTTT. Amino acids: CASSRLAGGTGELFF. This chain joins TRBV6-6 and TRBJ2-2; 11 positions match TRBD2. The CDR3 is 15 residues long. V shed 5 bases, J shed 5 bases, and the junction held 4 bases outside the gene matches. Germline-derived CDR1 and CDR2 are MNHNY and SVGAGI (reference sequence).